Detailed here is one TCR beta chain. What this receptor recognizes is not known. No base quality values were provided; no much bigger clone lies one nucleotide off. The sample is drawn from a study of T-cell reconstitution after alpha-beta-depleted transplantation in children (dated by TCRdb to the mid-2010s). For context, the study as a whole: Using TCR repertoire profiling, the study quantitatively followed how T-cell immune reconstitution unfolded in children after TCRalphabeta/CD19-depleted allogeneic hematopoietic cell transplantation.

Libraries came from PCR. TCRdb records Illumina HiSeq 2500 as the sequencer. To normalize quantification of the TCRbeta repertoire, the TCR libraries were built with molecular barcoding that relied on unique molecular identifiers. TCRdb handled the public reads itself, with Q25 trimming in fastp and clone calling in MiXCR, and kept productive beta chains. Every CDR3 protein is listed once, alongside the most common genes and DNA of its rows. This sample holds around 410,000 distinct CDR3 sequences; roughly a tenth were observed only once. The ten biggest clones cover roughly 5.1% of the sample. The CDR3 numbers 11 residues from cysteine through phenylalanine. The entry retains the CDR3 DNA only, 33 bases that are in frame from base 1. At the junction V is shortened by 7 bases and J by 3 bases, with 3 bases in between.

The sequence joins TRBV12-3 or TRBV12-4 to TRBJ1-4, with the D segment identity uncertain. The TCR comes from a human donor who donated a stem cell graft to a child with acute myeloid leukemia. This specimen consisted of PBMCs from the stem cell graft donor, obtained from the stem cell graft. The bases are TGTGCCAGCACCGCTAATGAAAAACTGTTTTTT. Protein translation: CASTANEKLFF.